The clone carrying this T cell receptor beta chain is medium-sized. Its antigen is unknown. This sample is part of a study of cytomegalovirus exposure and HLA in healthy donors. Whole-study context: From donors who were HLA-typed, an early data release held around 80 million unique TCRs.

PCR was performed using 60 Vbeta and 13 Jbeta primers. Method: immunoSEQ multiplex PCR; TCRdb's copy keeps in-frame clones and lacks some. The sample yields fewer than 120,000 clones, around 79% seen once. V was pared by 5 bases and J by 1 base, with 6 bases of the junction left unmatched. Germline CDR1 is GTSNPN and CDR2 is SVGIG (reference sequence). The CDR3 contains 17 residues. Study-level points and caveats: According to reports, the classifier identified cytomegalovirus status with high specificity and sensitivity. Researchers reported that a few CMV-associated chains were confirmed in vitro as CMV antigen-specific.

The chain recombines TRBV30 with TRBJ2-6, with TRBD1 identical over 12 bases. The receptor comes from a young woman in good health and CMV-seronegative. Specimen: PBMCs. The CDR3 reads CAWFRDRGRSGANVLTF. The CDR3 nucleotides are TGTGCCTGGTTCCGGGACAGGGGGCGGTCTGGGGCCAACGTCCTGACTTTC.